The 27 T cell receptor beta chains below were found in one sample sequenced in a study of cytomegalovirus exposure and HLA in healthy donors. PCR was performed using 60 Vbeta and 13 Jbeta primers. The table came from immunoSEQ multiplex PCR; TCRdb's copy has only in-frame clones and leaves some out. The table records 120,000 or so clones, roughly 80% of them present only once. Specimen: PBMCs. The receptors here all came from a man between 18 and 35 years old in good health and CMV-seronegative.

The genes are TRBV29-1 and TRBJ1-2, with 7 bases that match TRBD1. V gave up 3 bases and J gave up 4 bases; unmatched junction bases: 14. Per the germline V gene, CDR1 is SQVTM and CDR2 is ANQGSEA. CDR3 length equals 16 residues. CDR3 sequence (DNA): TGCAGCGTTGACAACTCCCAGGGGGGTTTCAGCTATGGCTACACCTTC. Translating gives CSVDNSQGGFSYGYTF.

The genes are TRBV7-6 and TRBJ2-7; TRBD1 agrees at 7 bases. Trimming took 5 bases from V and 4 from J; bases not matched to a gene: 8. CDR1 and CDR2 from the germline V gene are SGHVS and FNYEAQ. The CDR3 consists of 14 residues. Here the CDR3 DNA reads TGTGCCAGCAGCCCCAGGGACAGCGCATACGAGCAGTACTTC. Its protein product is CASSPRDSAYEQYF. Full variable domain (outside the CDR3, taken from reference TRBV7-6 and TRBJ2-7): GAGVSQSPRYKVTKRGQDVALRCDPISGHVSLYWYRQALGQGPEFLTYFNYEAQQDKSGLPNDRFSAERPEGSISTLTIQRTEQRDSAMYRCASSPRDSAYEQYFGPGTRLTVT.

The V gene is TRBV28, the J gene TRBJ1-4; D is undetermined. The CDR3 contains 12 residues. Trimming took off 5 bases at V and 8 bases at J, with 9 bases between the two ends. CDR1 and CDR2 (germline): MDHEN, SYDVKM. In DNA, the CDR3 is TGTGCCAGCAGTCTCCCGGGGGAAAAACTGTTTTTT. Translated, it gives CASSLPGEKLFF.

The chain links TRBV6-5 to TRBJ1-1; D may be TRBD1 (6 bases). Per germline, CDR1 MNHEY and CDR2 SVGAGI. V gave up 6 bases and J gave up 6 bases, with 20 bases separating them. The CDR3 totals 15 residues. The CDR3 sequence: CASSSLSTGLPEAFF. In nucleotides, the CDR3 is TGTGCCAGCAGCTCTTTATCAACAGGGCTACCTGAAGCTTTCTTT.

This chain uses TRBV19 with TRBJ2-3, with no clear D. CDR3 size: 15 residues. Germline V lookup: CDR1 LNHDA, CDR2 SQIVND (reference sequence). V lost 3 bases to trimming and J lost 0 bases, with 10 bases between them. CDR3: CASSMQISSTDTQYF. DNA for the CDR3: TGTGCCAGTAGTATGCAGATCTCTAGCACAGATACGCAGTATTTT.

This clone has just a few counts. This chain connects TRBV6-1 to TRBJ2-5; D perhaps matches TRBD1 (5 bases). CDR1 is MNHNS and CDR2 is SASEGT in the germline V gene. The ends were cut back, 1 base at V and 1 base at J, with 13 bases in the middle. The CDR3 has 16 residues. CDR3 DNA: TGTGCCAGCAGTGAAGTTAGGACATATGTCCAAGAGACCCAGTACTTC. The encoded protein is CASSEVRTYVQETQYF.

This clone has a single count. The chain employs TRBV7-6 and TRBJ2-7; 11 nucleotides align to TRBD2. V was pared by 5 bases and J by 3 bases, with 15 bases of the junction left unmatched. This CDR3 has 18 residues. Germline assignment: CDR1 SGHVS and CDR2 FNYEAQ. The CDR3 DNA reads as TGTGCCAGCAGCCTCCTGGGACTAGCGGCCCTGGTGGGCTACGAGCAGTACTTC. This translates into CASSLLGLAALVGYEQYF.

The chain carries TRBV7-6 and TRBJ2-5; 11 bases match TRBD1. Germline CDR1 is SGHVS and CDR2 is FNYEAQ. The junction had 3 bases not matched to a gene; V was cut back by 1 base and J by 5 bases. This CDR3 comprises 15 residues. The CDR3 sequence: CASSLGTGGGETQYF. In DNA form, the CDR3 reads TGTGCCAGCAGCTTAGGGACAGGGGGCGGGGAGACCCAGTACTTC.

This clone was counted a few times. The rearrangement uses TRBV15 and TRBJ2-3, with D maybe TRBD2 (5 bases). CDR1 LNHNV and CDR2 YYDKDF come from the germline V gene (reference sequence). The ends were cut back, 1 base at V and 5 bases at J, with 16 bases in the middle. The CDR3 loop spans 16 amino acids. CDR3 amino acids: CATSRALASRIDTQYF. The CDR3 nucleotides read TGTGCCACCAGCAGAGCCCTGGCTAGCAGGATAGATACGCAGTATTTT. The full variable domain, completed using reference TRBV15 and TRBJ2-3, is DAMVIQNPRYQVTQFGKPVTLSCSQTLNHNVMYWYQQKSSQAPKLLFHYYDKDFNNEADTPDNFQSRRPNTSFCFLDIRSPGLGDTAMYLCATSRALASRIDTQYFGPGTRLTVL.

This chain links TRBV19 with TRBJ1-5; TRBD1 aligns across 10 bases. The CDR3 totals 16 residues. V was clipped by 7 bases and J by 4 bases; unmatched bases: 10. Germline values: CDR1 LNHDA, CDR2 SQIVND (reference sequence). This CDR3 is CASTLGTGVGNQPQHF. The CDR3 coding sequence is TGTGCCAGTACCCTAGGGACAGGGGTTGGGAATCAGCCCCAGCATTTT.

The V gene is TRBV20-1, the J gene TRBJ2-4; TRBD1 aligns across 7 bases. Losses at the gene ends were 4 bases for V and 8 bases for J; bases not matched to a gene: 2. CDR1 is DFQATT and CDR2 is SNEGSKA in the germline V gene (reference sequence). The CDR3 runs to 11 residues. The CDR3 is CSATDRDIQYF. Here the CDR3 DNA reads TGCAGTGCTACCGACAGGGACATTCAGTACTTC.

The rearrangement joins TRBV7-9 to TRBJ1-4; possible D gene TRBD1, 5 bases. This CDR3 is 14 amino acids long. Germline CDR1 and CDR2: SEHNR and FQNEAQ (reference sequence). Trimming left V 5 bases short and J 8 bases short, with 15 bases between. The CDR3 bases are TGTGCCAGCAGCGTCACCGGGGGGAACGAAAAACTGTTTTTT. Amino acid sequence: CASSVTGGNEKLFF.

The chain links TRBV6-5 to TRBJ2-1, with 11 nucleotides matching TRBD1. Trimming at V came to 2 bases and at J to 9 bases, leaving 6 bases not matched to a gene. The germline gives CDR1 MNHEY, CDR2 SVGAGI. The CDR3 has 15 amino acids. As DNA, the CDR3 is TGTGCCAGCAGTTACCGCTGGACAGGGGGCCTTGAGCAGTTCTTC. This sequence encodes CASSYRWTGGLEQFF.

This clone has a handful of counts. CDR3 residues: CAIQAGTSSGANVLTF. The CDR3 coding sequence is TGTGCCATCCAAGCGGGGACGAGCTCTGGGGCCAACGTCCTGACTTTC. This chain uses TRBV10-3 with TRBJ2-6, with 7 bases identical to TRBD2. CDR1 and CDR2 (germline): ENHRY, SYGVKD. After removal of 8 bases from V and 0 bases from J, the junction contained 7 bases not matched to a gene. CDR3 length: 16 amino acids.

The chain couples TRBV5-1 to TRBJ2-3, with D unclear. V shed 2 bases and J shed 6 bases, with 7 bases lying between them. CDR3 size: 12 residues. Looked up from germline, CDR1 is SGHRS and CDR2 is YFSETQ. The CDR3, as DNA: TGCGCCAGCAGCTTATCCGGGGATACGCAGTATTTT. Translating it yields CASSLSGDTQYF.

The V gene is TRBV9, the J gene TRBJ1-1; 9 bases align to TRBD1. The CDR3 sequence is 17 residues long. V trimming: 2 bases; J trimming: 1 base; junction bases outside the gene matches: 9. Per the germline V gene, CDR1 is SGDLS and CDR2 is YYNGEE. CDR3 nucleotides: TGTGCCAGCAGCGTCGGGACAGGGCAGACGAAGAACACTGAAGCTTTCTTT. Encoded protein: CASSVGTGQTKNTEAFF.

The J gene is TRBJ2-3, the V gene TRBV7-9; the D gene is possibly TRBD1 (5 bases). This CDR3 contains 15 residues. Germline lookup yields CDR1 SEHNR and CDR2 FQNEAQ (reference sequence). Trimming pared 5 bases from V and 4 bases from J, leaving 16 bases between. CDR3 sequence (DNA): TGTGCCAGCAGCCCAAGACCGCCAGGGTCAGATACGCAGTATTTT. This encodes CASSPRPPGSDTQYF.

Only one count was recorded for this clone. This sequence joins TRBV7-9 and TRBJ1-2; the D gene is possibly TRBD1 (5 bases). The V and J ends lost 3 bases and 6 bases respectively, with 14 bases between them. The germline gives CDR1 SEHNR, CDR2 FQNEAQ (reference sequence). This CDR3 is 14 amino acids long. Here the CDR3 reads CASSLADLGDGYTF. DNA of the CDR3: TGTGCCAGCAGCTTGGCGGACCTAGGGGATGGCTACACCTTC.

The J gene is TRBJ2-1, the V gene TRBV27; weak D call: TRBD2 (6 bases). Trimming removed 8 bases at V and 4 bases at J, with 21 bases between. The CDR3 sequence is 16 residues long. Germline loops: CDR1 MNHEY, CDR2 SMNVEV (reference sequence). CDR3 loop: CASRDFGGSLYNEQFF. The CDR3 bases are TGTGCCAGCCGGGACTTCGGGGGTTCGCTTTACAATGAGCAGTTCTTC.

The rearrangement links TRBV10-1 to TRBJ1-4; D call uncertain. Trimming stripped 2 bases from V and 6 bases from J, with 7 bases between. CDR3 length equals 13 residues. Per germline, CDR1 WNHNN and CDR2 SYGVQD (reference sequence). In DNA, the CDR3 is TGCGCCAGCAGTGAGACAGTCGATGAAAAACTGTTTTTT. Translating it yields CASSETVDEKLFF.

The chain links TRBV29-1 to TRBJ2-6, with D hard to call. Germline-derived CDR1 and CDR2 are SQVTM and ANQGSEA. Trimming pared 4 bases from V and 0 bases from J, leaving 10 bases between. The CDR3 contains 15 residues. The CDR3 nucleotides read TGCAGCGTTGGTCAATTGAGCTCTGGGGCCAACGTCCTGACTTTC. It yields the protein CSVGQLSSGANVLTF.

V is TRBV11-2 and J is TRBJ1-2; D possibly corresponds to TRBD1 (5 bases). CDR3 length equals 15 residues. V lost 5 bases, J lost 8 bases, and 21 bases lay in between. Germline-derived CDR1 and CDR2 are SGHAT and FQNNGV. The DNA of the CDR3 is TGTGCCAGCAGCCCGGAGCCCAGGGCCGGGCGAGGCTACACCTTC. It codes for CASSPEPRAGRGYTF.

This chain uses TRBV10-3 with TRBJ2-1; possible D gene TRBD1, 8 bases. The CDR3 runs to 14 residues. CDR1 is ENHRY, CDR2 SYGVKD, per germline. V was pared by 6 bases and J by 10 bases, with 19 bases between. CDR3 region: CAISGTGGAGEQFF. CDR3 nucleotide sequence: TGTGCCATCAGCGGAACAGGGGGGGCAGGGGAGCAGTTCTTC.

The CDR3: CASSGSGGISTEAFF. CDR3 in DNA: TGTGCCAGCAGTGGATCAGGGGGCATAAGCACTGAAGCTTTCTTT. This chain joins TRBV6-6 and TRBJ1-1; TRBD1 matches 8 bases. Germline CDR1 reads MNHNY; CDR2 reads SVGAGI (reference sequence). CDR3 length: 15 residues. After removal of 5 bases from V and 4 bases from J, the junction contained 9 bases not matched to a gene.

The CDR3 protein is CASSESRGQGELFF. The CDR3 DNA reads TGTGCCAGCAGTGAATCCAGGGGGCAAGGGGAGCTGTTTTTT. The chain carries TRBV25-1 and TRBJ2-2; 8 nucleotides match TRBD1. V lost 1 base, J lost 8 bases, and 3 bases stayed unmatched. CDR3 length: 14 residues. Germline CDR1 and CDR2: MGHDK and SYGVNS.

The chain links TRBV2 to TRBJ2-3; tentatively, D is TRBD1 (5 bases). This CDR3 contains 13 residues. Germline values: CDR1 SNHLY, CDR2 FYNNEI. Trimming pared 6 bases from V and 5 bases from J, leaving 12 bases between. The CDR3 protein is CASSPPRGDTQYF. CDR3 in DNA: TGTGCCAGCAGCCCCCCAAGGGGAGATACGCAGTATTTT.

The chain recombines TRBV14 with TRBJ2-7; 9 bases fit TRBD2. V lost 4 bases to trimming and J lost 5 bases; unmatched junction nucleotides: 9. Germline assignment: CDR1 SGHDN and CDR2 FVKESK. The CDR3 totals 15 residues. As DNA, the CDR3 is TGTGCCAGCAGCCGCCTCGCGGGGGGGCTTAACGAGCAGTACTTC. Translated: CASSRLAGGLNEQYF. The full variable domain, completed using reference TRBV14 and TRBJ2-7, is EAGVTQFPSHSVIEKGQTVTLRCDPISGHDNLYWYRRVMGKEIKFLLHFVKESKQDESGMPNNRFLAERTGGTYSTLKVQPAELEDSGVYFCASSRLAGGLNEQYFGPGTRLTVT.